The entry below gives a single T cell receptor (beta chain) sequence along with its context. These data come from a study of blood T cell repertoires in COVID-19. Study-level information: Acute and convalescent COVID-19 samples came from the United States, Italy and Spain.

Sequencing was performed with immunoSEQ multiplex PCR; in TCRdb, only in-frame clones are kept and a portion is missing. The repertoire includes approximately 120,000 clones, less than 85% of them detected once, and roughly 4.7% sits in the top ten. Sequenced input: peripheral blood. The sequence came from a human donor in a cohort sampled during active or convalescent COVID-19.

The CDR3 DNA reads TGCGCCAGCAGCTTGCAGGGGCTGAACACCGGGGAGCTGTTTTTT. Its protein product is CASSLQGLNTGELFF. V usage is TRBV5-1 and J usage is TRBJ2-2; the D gene is possibly TRBD1 (6 bases). Germline V gene data show CDR1 as SGHRS and CDR2 as YFSETQ. V shed 1 base and J shed 1 base, with 8 bases lying between them. This CDR3 contains 15 residues.